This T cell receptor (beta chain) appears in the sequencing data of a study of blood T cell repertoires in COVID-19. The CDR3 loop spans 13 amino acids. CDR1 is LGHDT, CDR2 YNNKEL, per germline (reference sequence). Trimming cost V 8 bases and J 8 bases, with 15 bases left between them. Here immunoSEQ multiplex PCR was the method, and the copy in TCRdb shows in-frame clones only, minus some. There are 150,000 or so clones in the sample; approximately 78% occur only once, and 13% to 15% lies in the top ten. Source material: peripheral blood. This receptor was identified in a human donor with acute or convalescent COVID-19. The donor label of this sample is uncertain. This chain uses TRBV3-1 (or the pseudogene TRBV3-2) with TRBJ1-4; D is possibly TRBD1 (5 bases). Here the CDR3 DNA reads TGTGCCAGCTGTCGCCGGGGGGGAGAAAAACTGTTTTTT. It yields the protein CASCRRGGEKLFF.